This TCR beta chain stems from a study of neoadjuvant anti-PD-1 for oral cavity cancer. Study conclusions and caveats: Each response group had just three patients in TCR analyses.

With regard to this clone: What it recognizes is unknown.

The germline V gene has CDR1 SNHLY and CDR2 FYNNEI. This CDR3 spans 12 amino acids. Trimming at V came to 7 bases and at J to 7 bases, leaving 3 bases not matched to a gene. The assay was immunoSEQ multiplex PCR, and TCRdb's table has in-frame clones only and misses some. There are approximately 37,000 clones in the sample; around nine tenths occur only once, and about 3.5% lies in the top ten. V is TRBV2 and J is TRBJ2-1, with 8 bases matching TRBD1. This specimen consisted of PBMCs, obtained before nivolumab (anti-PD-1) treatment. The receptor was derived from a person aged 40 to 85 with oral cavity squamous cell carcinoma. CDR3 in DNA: TGTGCCAGCAACACAGGGGGAAATGAGCAGTTCTTC. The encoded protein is CASNTGGNEQFF.